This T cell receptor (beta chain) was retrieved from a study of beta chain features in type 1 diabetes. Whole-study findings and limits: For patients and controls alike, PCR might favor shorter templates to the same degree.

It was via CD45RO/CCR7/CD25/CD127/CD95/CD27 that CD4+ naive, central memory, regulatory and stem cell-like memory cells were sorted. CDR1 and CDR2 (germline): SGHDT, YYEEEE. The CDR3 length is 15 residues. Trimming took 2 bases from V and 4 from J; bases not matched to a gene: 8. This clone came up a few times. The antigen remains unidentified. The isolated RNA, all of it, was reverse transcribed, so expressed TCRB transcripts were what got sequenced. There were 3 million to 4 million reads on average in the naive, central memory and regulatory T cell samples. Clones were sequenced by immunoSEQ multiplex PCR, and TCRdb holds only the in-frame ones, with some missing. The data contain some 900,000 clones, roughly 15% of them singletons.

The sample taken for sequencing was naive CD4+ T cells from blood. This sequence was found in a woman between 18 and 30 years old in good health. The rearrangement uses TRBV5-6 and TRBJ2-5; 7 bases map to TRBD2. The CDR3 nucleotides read TGTGCCAGCAGCTTACCTGGGAGGGCCCCAGAGACCCAGTACTTC. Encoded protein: CASSLPGRAPETQYF.